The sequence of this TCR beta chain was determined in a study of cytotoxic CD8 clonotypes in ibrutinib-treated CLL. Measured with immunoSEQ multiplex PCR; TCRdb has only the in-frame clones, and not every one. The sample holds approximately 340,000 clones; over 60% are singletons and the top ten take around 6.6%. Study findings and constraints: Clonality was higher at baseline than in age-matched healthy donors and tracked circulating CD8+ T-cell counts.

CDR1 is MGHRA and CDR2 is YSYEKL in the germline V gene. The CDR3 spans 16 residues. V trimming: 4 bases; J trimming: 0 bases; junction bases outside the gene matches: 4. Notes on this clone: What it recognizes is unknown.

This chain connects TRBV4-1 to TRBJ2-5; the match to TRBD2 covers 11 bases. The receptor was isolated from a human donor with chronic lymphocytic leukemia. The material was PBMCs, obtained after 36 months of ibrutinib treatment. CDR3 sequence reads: CASSRTLAGDQETQYF. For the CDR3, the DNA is TGCGCCAGCAGCCGGACACTAGCGGGGGACCAAGAGACCCAGTACTTC.